Described below is a single T cell receptor beta chain sequence and its context. Profiling relied on immunoSEQ multiplex PCR, and the TCRdb table lists in-frame clones only, not all of them. In the table there are approximately 200,000 clones, about 84% of which are singletons. The data were taken from a study of blood T cell repertoires in COVID-19. This study enrolled people aged roughly 18 to 90 from 24 US geographic areas. This clonotype was obtained from a woman in her twenties or thirties who had recovered from COVID-19. The specimen was PBMCs or T cells enriched from blood (not recorded which).

The CDR3 DNA reads as TGTGCCTCCCGACTAGCGGGCGCTTCCTACGAGCAGTACTTC. Translated, it gives CASRLAGASYEQYF. This sequence joins TRBV10-3 and TRBJ2-7, with 10 bases aligning to TRBD2. The germline CDR1 and CDR2 sequences are ENHRY and SYGVKD. V shed 11 bases, J shed 1 base, and the junction held 8 bases outside the gene matches. This CDR3 is 14 amino acids long.